The entry below describes one TCR beta chain. Profiling relied on immunoSEQ multiplex PCR, and the TCRdb table lists in-frame clones only, not all of them. The data contain roughly 100,000 clones, roughly nine tenths of them singletons. The entry originates in a study of OX40 agonist ivuxolimab in advanced cancers. Germline CDR1 reads ENHRY; CDR2 reads SYGVKD. This CDR3 has 16 amino acids. J was trimmed by 7 bases and V by 4 bases; bases with no gene match: 9. This TCR was recovered from an adult with an advanced solid tumor such as melanoma, head and neck, liver or kidney cancer. The sequencing here drew on CD4+ or CD8+ T cells sorted from blood, taken in a trial of the OX40 agonist ivuxolimab. The genes are TRBV10-3 and TRBJ2-3, with 12 bases identical to TRBD2. The CDR3 is CAISAGGTSGQNTQYF. CDR3 DNA: TGTGCCATCAGTGCTGGTGGGACTAGCGGGCAAAATACGCAGTATTTT.